A selection of T cell receptor beta chains follows, all from one sample in a study of naive and memory T cell subsets. TCRdb redid the calling of the UMI-ligation and nested PCR reads with MiXCR, one entry per CDR3 protein. The data show about 85,000 distinct CDR3 sequences, roughly 13% seen once. Sequencing was performed on central memory CD4+ T cells from blood. All receptors derive from a human donor in good health. Each CDR3 is given with its conserved first and last residue.

TRBV10-3	TRBJ2-7	CAISEGLALVYEQYF
TRBV20-1	TRBJ1-2	CSASIGQGDGYTF
TRBV6-1	TRBJ2-1	CASRTRGISSYNEQFF
TRBV5-4	TRBJ1-6	CASSPDRDGSPLHF
TRBV4-2	TRBJ1-5	CASSQVGVGQPQHF
TRBV5-1	TRBJ2-3	CASSLAQPPCSTDTQYF
TRBV29-1	TRBJ1-4	CSVGEQGKEKLFF
TRBV5-4	TRBJ2-7	CASSLGDRYEQYF
TRBV20-1	TRBJ2-7	CSGVGQYEQYF
TRBV5-1	TRBJ2-1	CASSLESSYNEQFF
TRBV30	TRBJ2-2	CAWGQKNTGELFF
TRBV29-1	TRBJ2-5	CSVGTLSGQETQYF
TRBV20-1	TRBJ2-7	CSARTLAGSHEQYF
TRBV27	TRBJ1-2	CASSLQGLVGGYTF
TRBV12-3/TRBV12-4	TRBJ2-1	CASSLFSGNNEQFF
TRBV12-3/TRBV12-4	TRBJ2-7	CASSQRGLASYEQYF
TRBV3-1	TRBJ1-3	CASSQDISSGNTIYF
TRBV2	TRBJ2-7	CASRAGDAKAYEQYF
TRBV10-3	TRBJ2-6	CAISVPASPSGANVLTF
TRBV6-6	TRBJ1-5	CASTSDPRRSNQPQHF
TRBV29-1	TRBJ2-3	CSVVSGGKGDTQYF
TRBV20-1	TRBJ2-1	CSARPGLAAVSTQFF
TRBV6-5	TRBJ1-1	CASSWGSNTEAFF
TRBV29-1	TRBJ2-2	CSVATGLYTYTGSGELFF
TRBV29-1	TRBJ2-7	CSGGQLYEQYF
TRBV4-1	TRBJ2-5	CASSQDWLARETQYF
TRBV7-2	TRBJ2-2	CASSSYLRVPGELFF